This TCR beta chain was documented in a study of blood T cell repertoires in COVID-19. Study-level background: Sources were T cells, B-cell-depleted T cells, or PBMCs; the material itself was cDNA or gDNA.

In the study's own analysis: Reference gene primer amplification gave nucleated cell count estimates. Method: immunoSEQ multiplex PCR; TCRdb's copy keeps in-frame clones and lacks some. That table gives V, J and clone size, and the DNA gave D and trimming. The sample gives about 320,000 clones, more than 90% of which show up once; approximately 4.1% is in the top ten. Clinical histories supplied by participants themselves formed the basis of cohort assignment. Within the 2 weeks before study entry, each person in the exposed group met a COVID-19 case. Germline V gene lookup returns CDR1 SQVTM and CDR2 ANQGSEA. The CDR3 has 15 amino acids. Trimming pared 1 base from V and 5 bases from J, leaving 17 bases between.

Material for sequencing was PBMCs or T cells enriched from blood (not recorded which). This TCR was recovered from a woman aged 30 to 39 who had been exposed to COVID-19. This chain joins TRBV29-1 and TRBJ2-5, with D possibly being TRBD1 (6 bases). CDR3 sequence: CSVEGGQFTGETQYF. DNA of the CDR3: TGCAGCGTTGAAGGCGGACAGTTCACGGGGGAGACCCAGTACTTC.